Included here is one T cell receptor beta chain sequence, with context. Antigen specificity is unknown. Primers: 60 Vbeta forward and 13 Jbeta reverse. Libraries were prepared by immunoSEQ multiplex PCR; TCRdb keeps only in-frame clonotypes and omits some of them. The listing contains under 45,000 clones. The CDR3 covers 14 residues. Germline loops: CDR1 SGHTA, CDR2 FQGNSA. V was pared by 5 bases and J by 3 bases, with 14 bases between. These data belong to a study of cytomegalovirus exposure and HLA in healthy donors. Overall study results and limits: Based on reports, TCR beta sequences accurately predicted HLA-A and HLA-B alleles for most subjects. Likely technical artifact: a cluster of highly shared sequence variants. Per a prior analysis, the majority of TCR beta V segments were productive roughly 87% or roughly 30% of the time. The study carried out a later analysis of TCR beta sequences. It associated around 17,000 of them with specific HLA alleles at a false discovery rate of 0.05.

Specimen: PBMCs. The rearrangement uses TRBV7-2 and TRBJ2-7; weak D call: TRBD1 (6 bases). The receptor comes from a male donor in good health and CMV-seronegative. CDR3 residues: CASSPNRDNYEQYF. The CDR3 DNA reads as TGTGCCAGCAGCCCGAACCGGGACAACTACGAGCAGTACTTC.